Below are 25 T cell receptor beta chains sequenced from a single sample in a study of cytomegalovirus exposure and HLA in healthy donors (TCRdb year 2017). Libraries were prepared through the immunoSEQ multiplex PCR assay. The multiplex PCR relied on a mix of 60 forward primers for TCR Vbeta segments and 13 reverse primers for TCR Jbeta segments. The source is immuneACCESS, and TCRdb retained only in-frame sequences with V and J called. Part of the clones is not carried over; for the studies checked, unresolved V genes explain less than half of this, and the remainder is unexplained. This sample holds 85,000 to 130,000 clones; about three quarters were observed only once. In total, the top ten clones hold around an eighth of the sample. The sample taken for sequencing was PBMCs. Receptors were obtained from a male donor in good health and CMV-seropositive.

Comments on this clone: The sample contains more than one DNA sequence encoding this CDR3. The chain uses TRBV10-3 and TRBJ1-5, with 7 bases aligning to TRBD1. Germline loops: CDR1 ENHRY, CDR2 SYGVKD. V gave up 6 bases and J gave up 2 bases; unmatched junction bases: 4. The CDR3 length is 14 residues. CDR3 sequence: CAISPDRGNQPQHF. The CDR3 DNA reads TGTGCCATCAGCCCCGACAGGGGCAATCAGCCCCAGCATTTT.

This clone showed up just once. V is TRBV6-5 and J is TRBJ1-5, with D maybe TRBD1 (5 bases). The V end was cut by 3 bases, the J end by 5 bases, with 17 bases between. Germline CDR1 is MNHEY and CDR2 is SVGAGI. The CDR3 has 16 residues. The CDR3 region is CASSYRAGSGYQPQHF. DNA for the CDR3: TGTGCCAGCAGTTATCGGGCAGGGTCTGGGTATCAGCCCCAGCATTTT.

The V and J genes are TRBV7-2 and TRBJ1-5; D uncertain. The V gene lost 7 bases and the J gene lost 0 bases, with 7 bases spanning the gap. Germline CDR1 and CDR2: SGHTA and FQGNSA. CDR3 length: 13 amino acids. As DNA, the CDR3 is TGTGCCAGCAACTATGATAGCAATCAGCCCCAGCATTTT. Encoded protein: CASNYDSNQPQHF.

V usage is TRBV6-5 and J usage is TRBJ2-6; D is possibly TRBD1 (5 bases). V lost 8 bases and J 3 bases, leaving 11 bases between the germline ends. Germline lookup yields CDR1 MNHEY and CDR2 SVGAGI. This CDR3 contains 14 residues. CDR3 nucleotides: TGTGCCAGCCAGGGTGGGTTTGGGGCCAACGTCCTGACTTTC. This translates into CASQGGFGANVLTF.

The V gene is TRBV10-2, the J gene TRBJ1-1; TRBD1 aligns across 8 bases. V gave up 9 bases and J gave up 0 bases; unmatched junction bases: 12. Germline V gives CDR1 WSHSY, CDR2 SAAADI. This CDR3 has 16 amino acids. CDR3 protein: CASGQGISSMNTEAFF. CDR3 DNA sequence: TGCGCCAGTGGACAGGGAATTTCGTCGATGAACACTGAAGCTTTCTTT.

The V call is TRBV18, the J call TRBJ1-1; no firm D call. Germline CDR1 is KGHSH and CDR2 is LQKENI. V lost 6 bases to trimming and J lost 1 base, with 18 bases between them. This CDR3 contains 16 residues. DNA of the CDR3: TGTGCCAGCTCCCCTCGGGGTTCATGGGGGAACACTGAAGCTTTCTTT. Its protein is CASSPRGSWGNTEAFF. The full variable domain, its missing parts supplied by reference TRBV18 and TRBJ1-1, is NAGVMQNPRHLVRRRGQEARLRCSPMKGHSHVYWYRQLPEEGLKFMVYLQKENIIDESGMPKERFSAEFPKEGPSILRIQQVVRGDSAAYFCASSPRGSWGNTEAFFGQGTRLTVV.

V usage is TRBV11-2 and J usage is TRBJ2-1; 8 nucleotides align to TRBD2. V shed 6 bases and J 3 bases; nucleotides not matched to a gene: 10. CDR1 and CDR2 (germline): SGHAT, FQNNGV. The CDR3 has 16 residues. CDR3 DNA sequence: TGTGCCAGCAGATCCATTAGCGGGGCTCGCTACAATGAGCAGTTCTTC. Protein: CASRSISGARYNEQFF.

This clone was observed a few times. This chain connects TRBV4-1 to TRBJ2-3; a possible D gene is TRBD2 (6 bases). Germline CDR1 is MGHRA and CDR2 is YSYEKL. The CDR3 has 16 amino acids. Deletions cut 5 bases from V and 0 bases from J, with 15 bases between. CDR3 sequence (DNA): TGCGCCAGCAGCGGCGCCGGGACTCCTAGCACAGATACGCAGTATTTT. Its translation: CASSGAGTPSTDTQYF.

The chain employs TRBV27 and TRBJ1-3; D unclear. The germline V and J ends were trimmed by 10 bases and 2 bases, with 12 bases remaining between them. The V gene's germline CDR1 is MNHEY and CDR2 SMNVEV (reference sequence). The CDR3 has 13 amino acids. CDR3 bases: TGTGCCACGCTGGGAGCTGCTGGAAACACCATATATTTT. Translated: CATLGAAGNTIYF.

V and J are TRBV7-2 and TRBJ2-1; D perhaps matches TRBD2 (7 bases). The germline V and J ends were trimmed by 3 bases and 7 bases, with 16 bases remaining between them. Germline V lookup: CDR1 SGHTA, CDR2 FQGNSA. The CDR3 consists of 15 residues. The CDR3 here is CASSFGRGGWNEQFF. As DNA, the CDR3 is TGTGCCAGCAGCTTCGGTAGGGGGGGCTGGAATGAGCAGTTCTTC.

The chain joins TRBV18 to TRBJ2-7; the D is unclear. This CDR3 is built from 13 residues. The germline CDR1 and CDR2 sequences are KGHSH and LQKENI. The ends were cut back, 2 bases at V and 6 bases at J, with 11 bases in the middle. The CDR3 DNA reads TGTGCCAGCTCACCAGTTCCGGCGGCCGAGCAGTACTTC. It encodes CASSPVPAAEQYF.

This clone has only a few counts. The gene calls are TRBV19 and TRBJ1-5, with 7 bases matching TRBD1. Trimming removed 3 bases from V and 3 bases from J; junction bases left unmatched: 11. The germline CDR1 and CDR2 sequences are LNHDA and SQIVND (reference sequence). The CDR3 has 17 amino acids. Here the CDR3 reads CASSIPGGGRPNQPQHF. CDR3 DNA: TGTGCCAGTAGTATCCCCGGAGGGGGCCGACCCAATCAGCCCCAGCATTTT.

The CDR3 DNA follows: TGTGCCAGCAGCGTAGAAAGGGACAGGGATGAGACCCAGTACTTC. Its protein product is CASSVERDRDETQYF. The rearrangement uses TRBV9 and TRBJ2-5; 9 nucleotides align to TRBD1. Trimming took 0 bases from V and 5 from J; bases not matched to a gene: 5. CDR1 SGDLS and CDR2 YYNGEE come from the germline V gene. The CDR3 is 15 residues long. The variable domain in full, with the rest retrieved from reference TRBV9 and TRBJ2-5, is DSGVTQTPKHLITATGQRVTLRCSPRSGDLSVYWYQQSLDQGLQFLIQYYNGEERAKGNILERFSAQQFPDLHSELNLSSLELGDSALYFCASSVERDRDETQYFGPGTRLLVL.

The chain uses TRBV7-2 and TRBJ2-5; 8 bases line up with TRBD2. Trimming cost V 1 base and J 5 bases; bases outside gene matches: 15. CDR3 length equals 18 residues. CDR1 and CDR2 from the germline V gene are SGHTA and FQGNSA. The CDR3, as DNA: TGTGCCAGCAGCTTAGTCGTCCGGGGGGCGGGGGGTATCGAGACCCAGTACTTC. Protein product: CASSLVVRGAGGIETQYF.

The V gene is TRBV5-6, the J gene TRBJ2-5, with a possible D match to TRBD2 (5 bases). Trimming removed 6 bases from V and 4 bases from J, with 19 bases in between. Germline V gene lookup returns CDR1 SGHDT and CDR2 YYEEEE. The CDR3 runs to 15 residues. The CDR3 spells CASTLRAGGRETQYF. The CDR3 bases are TGTGCCAGCACCCTGAGGGCCGGTGGTAGAGAGACCCAGTACTTC.

This clone has just one count. This chain uses TRBV4-2 with TRBJ2-5, with a weak D call TRBD1 (6 bases). The CDR3 is 15 amino acids. V was shortened by 1 base and J by 5 bases, with 14 bases between the two germline ends. Germline loops: CDR1 LGHNA, CDR2 YNFKEQ. The CDR3 DNA follows: TGTGCCAGCAGCCAAGGTCCTTCAGGGGACGAGACCCAGTACTTC. Its translation: CASSQGPSGDETQYF.

The rearrangement uses TRBV25-1 and TRBJ2-1; 9 bases agree with TRBD1. Losses at the gene ends were 6 bases for V and 4 bases for J; bases not matched to a gene: 4. Germline V gene sequence: CDR1 MGHDK, CDR2 SYGVNS. There are 14 residues in the CDR3. The CDR3 protein is CASSNRGLYNEQFF. In DNA, the CDR3 is TGTGCCAGCAGCAACAGGGGGCTGTACAATGAGCAGTTCTTC.

The chain combines TRBV5-6 with TRBJ1-2; D is ambiguous. The V end was cut by 0 bases, the J end by 4 bases, with 4 bases between. The germline gives CDR1 SGHDT, CDR2 YYEEEE. This CDR3 region has 12 residues. The CDR3, as DNA: TGTGCCAGCAGCTTGGACGGCTATGGCTACACCTTC. Amino acid sequence: CASSLDGYGYTF. Full variable domain (rest looked up from reference TRBV5-6 and TRBJ1-2): DAGVTQSPTHLIKTRGQQVTLRCSPKSGHDTVSWYQQALGQGPQFIFQYYEEEERQRGNFPDRFSGHQFPNYSSELNVNALLLGDSALYLCASSLDGYGYTFGSGTRLTVV.

The chain combines TRBV9 with TRBJ1-2, with a weak D call TRBD1 (6 bases). Trimming removed 2 bases at V and 7 bases at J, with 15 bases between. Per germline, CDR1 SGDLS and CDR2 YYNGEE. This CDR3 is 14 amino acids long. CDR3 in DNA: TGTGCCAGCAGCGTCGCCACAGGGTACACTGGCTACACCTTC. Residues: CASSVATGYTGYTF.

The rearrangement links TRBV5-5 to TRBJ1-2; perhaps TRBD1 as D (6 bases). The ends were cut back, 2 bases at V and 4 bases at J, with 15 bases in the middle. Germline assignment: CDR1 SGHKS and CDR2 YYEKEE (reference sequence). The CDR3 has 15 amino acids. The CDR3 protein is CASSFKGEPLYGYTF. In nucleotides, the CDR3 is TGTGCCAGCAGCTTTAAGGGGGAACCTCTCTATGGCTACACCTTC.

The chain employs TRBV30 and TRBJ1-6, with D unresolved. The CDR3 is 14 residues long. Trimming pared 0 bases from V and 9 bases from J, leaving 12 bases between. The V gene's germline CDR1 is GTSNPN and CDR2 SVGIG (reference sequence). The DNA for the CDR3 is TGTGCCTGGAGTGTAGGTGGCAGCGGTTCACCCCTCCACTTT. This sequence encodes CAWSVGGSGSPLHF.

The V gene is TRBV6-4, the J gene TRBJ2-3; the D gene is possibly TRBD2 (7 bases). The V and J ends lost 2 bases and 2 bases respectively, with 8 bases between them. Germline values: CDR1 MRHNA, CDR2 SNTAGT. This CDR3 comprises 14 residues. The CDR3 spells CASSDGGATDTQYF. The CDR3 nucleotides read TGTGCCAGCAGTGACGGGGGGGCCACAGATACGCAGTATTTT.

J is TRBJ2-7 and V is TRBV30; D is perhaps TRBD1 (6 bases). CDR3 length: 15 amino acids. The V end lost 4 bases, the J end lost 6 bases, and 22 bases lay between the germline ends. Per germline, CDR1 GTSNPN and CDR2 SVGIG (reference sequence). The CDR3 nucleotides read TGTGCCTGGAAGCGTCCGACAGGCGGGCCGATCGAGCAGTACTTC. It yields the protein CAWKRPTGGPIEQYF.

V gene TRBV29-1 combines with J gene TRBJ2-5, with D possibly being TRBD2 (6 bases). Trimming removed 4 bases at V and 5 bases at J, with 11 bases between. The CDR3 has 12 residues. CDR1 and CDR2 (germline): SQVTM, ANQGSEA. This CDR3 reads CSVGWTKETQYF. CDR3 DNA: TGCAGCGTTGGGTGGACTAAGGAGACCCAGTACTTC.

This sequence joins TRBV19 and TRBJ1-5; 7 nucleotides align to TRBD1. Germline values: CDR1 LNHDA, CDR2 SQIVND (reference sequence). V gave up 6 bases and J gave up 4 bases; unmatched junction bases: 9. This CDR3 region has 15 residues. In DNA form, the CDR3 reads TGTGCCAGTAGCCTAGGGGGACAGTTGAATCAGCCCCAGCATTTT. Translation: CASSLGGQLNQPQHF.